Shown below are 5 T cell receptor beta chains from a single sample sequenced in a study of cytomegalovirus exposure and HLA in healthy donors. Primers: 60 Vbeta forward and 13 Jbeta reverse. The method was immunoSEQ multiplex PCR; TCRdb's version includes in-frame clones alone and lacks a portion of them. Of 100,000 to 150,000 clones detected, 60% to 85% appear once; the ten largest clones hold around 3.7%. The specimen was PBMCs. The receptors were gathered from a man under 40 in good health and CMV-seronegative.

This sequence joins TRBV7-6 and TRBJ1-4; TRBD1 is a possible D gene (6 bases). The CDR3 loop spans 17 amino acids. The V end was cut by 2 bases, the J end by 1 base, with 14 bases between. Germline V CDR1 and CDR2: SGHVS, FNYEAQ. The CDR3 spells CASSLRRGGRTNEKLFF. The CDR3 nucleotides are TGTGCCAGCAGCTTAAGGCGGGGGGGCAGAACTAATGAAAAACTGTTTTTT.

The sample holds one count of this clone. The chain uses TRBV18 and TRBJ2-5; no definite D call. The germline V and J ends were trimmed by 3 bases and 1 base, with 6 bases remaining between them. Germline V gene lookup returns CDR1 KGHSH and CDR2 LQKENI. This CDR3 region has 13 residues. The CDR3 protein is CASSPQAQETQYF. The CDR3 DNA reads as TGTGCCAGCTCACCCCAGGCCCAAGAGACCCAGTACTTC.

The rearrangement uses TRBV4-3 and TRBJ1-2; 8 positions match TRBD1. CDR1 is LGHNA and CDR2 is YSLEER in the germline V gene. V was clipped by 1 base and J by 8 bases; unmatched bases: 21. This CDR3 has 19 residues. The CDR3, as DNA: TGCGCCAGCAGCCAAGCCTTGCAGCCGGGCAGGGGGCTCTGGGGAGGCTACACCTTC. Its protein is CASSQALQPGRGLWGGYTF.

The CDR3 DNA reads as TGTGCCAGCAGCCGTCAGTCTGACAATCAGCCCCAGCATTTT. Translation gives CASSRQSDNQPQHF. This chain links TRBV7-9 with TRBJ1-5; the D is unclear. Germline CDR1 reads SEHNR; CDR2 reads FQNEAQ (reference sequence). The V and J ends lost 5 bases and 3 bases respectively, with 11 bases between them. The CDR3 consists of 14 residues.

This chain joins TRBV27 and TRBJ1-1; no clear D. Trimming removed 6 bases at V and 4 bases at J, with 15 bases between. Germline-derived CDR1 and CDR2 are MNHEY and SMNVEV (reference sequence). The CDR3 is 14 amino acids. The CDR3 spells CASSLTARGTEAFF. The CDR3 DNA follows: TGTGCCAGCAGCCTCACGGCACGGGGCACTGAAGCTTTCTTT.